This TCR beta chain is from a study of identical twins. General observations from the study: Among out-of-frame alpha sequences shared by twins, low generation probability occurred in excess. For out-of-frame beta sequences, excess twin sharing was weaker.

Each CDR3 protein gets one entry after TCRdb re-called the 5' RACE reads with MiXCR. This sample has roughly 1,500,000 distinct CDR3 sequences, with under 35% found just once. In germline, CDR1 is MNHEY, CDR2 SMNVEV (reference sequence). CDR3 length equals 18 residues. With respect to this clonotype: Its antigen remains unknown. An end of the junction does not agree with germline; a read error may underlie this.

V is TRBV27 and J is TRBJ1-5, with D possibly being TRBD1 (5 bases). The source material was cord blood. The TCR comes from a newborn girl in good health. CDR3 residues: CTSSPPPGTPLGNQPQHF. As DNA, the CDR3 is TGTACCAGCAGTCCCCCACCCGGGACCCCGCTCGGCAATCAGCCCCAGCATTTT.